The clone carrying this T cell receptor beta chain was seen just once. Its matching antigen is unknown. CDR1 MNHNS and CDR2 SASEGT come from the germline V gene. This CDR3 spans 13 amino acids. Trimming removed 0 bases from V and 8 bases from J, with 10 bases in between. This sample stems from a study of long-term antiretroviral therapy in people with HIV. Assay version v3.0 of immunoSEQ was used, and it was run at survey level. The study targeted about 40,000-50,000 T-cell genomes per sample in sequencing. TCRdb's table, derived via immunoSEQ multiplex PCR, lists solely in-frame clones and lacks some. This table holds around 20,000 clones, around 87% found once. Whole-study findings and limits: Even long-term ART left TRB diversity below transplant donor controls, despite gains.

This TCR derives from a woman aged 45-65 years with HIV. The input for sequencing was unsorted PBMCs, taken 2.6 years after starting antiretroviral therapy. This chain links TRBV6-1 with TRBJ1-1; no definite D call. This CDR3 reads CASSEARVREAFF. CDR3 in DNA: TGTGCCAGCAGTGAAGCTAGGGTTAGGGAAGCTTTCTTT.